This T cell receptor (beta chain) originates from a study of monozygotic twins with cystic fibrosis. Study outcomes and limitations: The repertoire was suggested to be naive-dominated, clonality median approximately 0.009. In this small cohort, shared CDR3 numbers showed no association with age, concordance or disease severity. In 13 of 16 pairs, V gene usage was closest to the co-twin's.

Trimming removed 1 base at V and 0 bases at J, with 8 bases between. Germline CDR1 and CDR2: SGHKS and YYEKEE (reference sequence). The CDR3 length is 15 residues. Assay used: immunoSEQ multiplex PCR; TCRdb lists only in-frame clones, some missing. The sample yields 20,000 to 25,000 clones, less than 98% seen once. As for this clone: Antigen unknown.

Sequenced sample: blood. The chain employs TRBV5-5 and TRBJ1-5; D gene uncertain. The sequence was obtained from a girl between 5 and 17 years old with cystic fibrosis. This chain's CDR3 is CASSLQPYSNQPQHF. The CDR3 DNA reads TGTGCCAGCAGCTTGCAGCCTTATAGCAATCAGCCCCAGCATTTT.